Included here is one T cell receptor (beta chain) sequence, with context. Some clones are missing from TCRdb's copy, which holds only in-frame ones; the method was immunoSEQ multiplex PCR. In the table there are 200,000 to 300,000 clones, roughly 86% of which are singletons. The data belong to a study of blood T cell repertoires in COVID-19. This TCR was recovered from a woman in her sixties or seventies with COVID-19, enrolled during active disease. The sequenced sample consisted of peripheral blood.

CDR3 in DNA: TGTGCCATCGGGGTAGCGGCCCAAGAGACCCAGTACTTC. Translating it yields CAIGVAAQETQYF. The chain couples TRBV10-3 to TRBJ2-5; a weak D match, TRBD2 (6 bases). The CDR3 runs to 13 residues. Germline V gene data show CDR1 as ENHRY and CDR2 as SYGVKD. The V end lost 8 bases, the J end lost 1 base, and 11 bases lay between the germline ends.